At least ten counts were recorded for the clone carrying this T cell receptor (beta chain). The antigen remains undetermined. This specimen belongs to a study of Graves' ophthalmopathy and Graves' hyperthyroidism. General study points: Blood also held most thyroid clonotypes expanded above 0.001 frequency.

TCR beta CDR3 regions were amplified from RNA transcripts. Second-round multiplex PCR followed a first-round RT-PCR using HTBI primers. Using its own MiXCR run on the multiplex PCR reads, TCRdb lists one record per CDR3 protein. Of hundreds of thousands of distinct CDR3 sequences listed, around a fifth are singletons. Per the germline V gene, CDR1 is MDHEN and CDR2 is SYDVKM. This CDR3 contains 14 residues. The V gene end was trimmed by 11 bases and the J gene end by 9 bases; junction bases not matched to a gene: 10. J is TRBJ2-4 and V is TRBV28; 13 bases line up with TRBD2. The TCR was taken from a woman between 50 and 59 years old with Graves' ophthalmopathy. The sample taken for sequencing was peripheral blood. Here the CDR3 reads CASLAGGDSGIQYF. The CDR3 bases are TGTGCCTCACTAGCGGGGGGGGACAGCGGCATTCAGTACTTC.